Only a few counts were recorded for the clone carrying this TCR beta chain. This may come from a read error, since a much larger clone is one base off. This entry is derived from a study of tumor-infiltrating lymphocytes in primary liver carcinoma. Study context: The patients included men and women who were aged 30 to 69 years. Per sample, productive TCRbeta reads numbered roughly 3.5 to 7.5 million, similar across tissue types.

This CDR3 region has 13 residues. V was clipped by 1 base and J by 10 bases, with 13 bases between them. Looked up from germline, CDR1 is MGHRA and CDR2 is YSYEKL. RNA and DNA were co-extracted from approximately 20-30 mg of unsorted bulk tissue. Through surgical resection, the patients' primary liver carcinoma was treated. TCR beta cDNA was reverse-transcribed from about 500 ng of total RNA. The reaction used a constant-region primer and ProtoScript II reverse transcriptase. Libraries of TCR beta came from three nested multiplex PCR rounds with slightly modified ARM-PCR. A C-beta reverse primer and TRBV1-TRBV30 forward primers served in each of the first two PCR rounds, at approximately 10 cycles apiece. TCRdb re-derived calls from the multiplex PCR reads in MiXCR, one entry per CDR3 protein. The data show about 92,000 distinct CDR3 sequences, just under 70% seen once.

The chain employs TRBV4-1 and TRBJ1-2; no clear D. The TCR comes from a man between 40 and 49 years old with primary liver carcinoma and hepatitis B virus infection. Material for sequencing was tumor-adjacent normal liver tissue. CDR3 sequence (DNA): TGCGCCAGCAGCCAAGGGCCCGGCACTGTCTACACCTTC. Translation: CASSQGPGTVYTF.